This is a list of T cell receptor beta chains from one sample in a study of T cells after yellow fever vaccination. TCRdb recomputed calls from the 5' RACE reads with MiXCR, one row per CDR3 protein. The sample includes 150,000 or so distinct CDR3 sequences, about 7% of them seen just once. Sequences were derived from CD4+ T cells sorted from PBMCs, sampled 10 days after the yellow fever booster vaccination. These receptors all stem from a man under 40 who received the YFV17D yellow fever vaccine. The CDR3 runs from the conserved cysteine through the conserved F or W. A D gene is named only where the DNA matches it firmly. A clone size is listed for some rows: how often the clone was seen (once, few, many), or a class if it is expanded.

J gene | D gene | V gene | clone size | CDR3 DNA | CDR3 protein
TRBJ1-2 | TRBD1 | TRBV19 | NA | TGTGCCAGTAGCACCTGGACAGGGGAAGGCTATGGCTACACCTTC | CASSTWTGEGYGYTF
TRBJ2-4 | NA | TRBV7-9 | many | TGTGCCAGCAGCTTACAGGAGGGCATTCAGTACTTC | CASSLQEGIQYF
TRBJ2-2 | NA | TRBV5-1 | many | TGCGCCAGCAGCGCACCGAACACCGGGGAGCTGTTTTTT | CASSAPNTGELFF
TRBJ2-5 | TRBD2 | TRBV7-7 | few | TGTGCCAGCAGCTTAGCGCCTGCGGGAGGGCAGGAGACCCAGTACTTC | CASSLAPAGGQETQYF
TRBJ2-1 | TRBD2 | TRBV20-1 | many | TGCAGTGCTTCGCGGGGGAGGGCCGGGAATGAGCAGTTCTTC | CSASRGRAGNEQFF
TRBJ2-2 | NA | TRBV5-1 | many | TGCGCCAGCAGCTTGAGGACTGACACCGGGGAGCTGTTTTTT | CASSLRTDTGELFF
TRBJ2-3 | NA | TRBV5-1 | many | TGCGCCAGCAGCTTGGCCACCGGGAGTGTAGATACGCAGTATTTT | CASSLATGSVDTQYF
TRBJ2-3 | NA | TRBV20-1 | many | TGCAGTCCCACTGACACAGATACGCAGTATTTT | CSPTDTDTQYF
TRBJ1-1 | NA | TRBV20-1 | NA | TGCAGTACCCGGAGGGGCTTATTCACTGAAGCTTTCTTT | CSTRRGLFTEAFF
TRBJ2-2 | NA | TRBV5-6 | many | TGTGCCAGCAGCTTGGGACCCCAGAACACCGGGGAGCTGTTTTTT | CASSLGPQNTGELFF
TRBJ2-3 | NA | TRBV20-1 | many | TGCAGTGCTAGACCAGCCAGCACAGATACGCAGTATTTT | CSARPASTDTQYF
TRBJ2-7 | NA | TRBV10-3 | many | TGTGCCATCAGTGAACGAGAGGGGGACGAGCAGTACTTC | CAISEREGDEQYF
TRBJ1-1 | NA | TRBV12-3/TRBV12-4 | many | TGTGCCAGCAGGATACAGGGTCTGCTCTCTGAAGCTTTCTTT | CASRIQGLLSEAFF
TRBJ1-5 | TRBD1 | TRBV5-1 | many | TGCGCCAGCAGCCCAGGACAGGGGCATACCCAGCCCCAGCATTTT | CASSPGQGHTQPQHF
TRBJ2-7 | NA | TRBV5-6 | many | TGTGCCAGCAGGAGTACGGGTCCCGTCTACGAGCAGTACTTC | CASRSTGPVYEQYF
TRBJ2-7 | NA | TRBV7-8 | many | TGTGCCAGCCGGGACGCCTCCTCCTACGAGCAGTACTTC | CASRDASSYEQYF